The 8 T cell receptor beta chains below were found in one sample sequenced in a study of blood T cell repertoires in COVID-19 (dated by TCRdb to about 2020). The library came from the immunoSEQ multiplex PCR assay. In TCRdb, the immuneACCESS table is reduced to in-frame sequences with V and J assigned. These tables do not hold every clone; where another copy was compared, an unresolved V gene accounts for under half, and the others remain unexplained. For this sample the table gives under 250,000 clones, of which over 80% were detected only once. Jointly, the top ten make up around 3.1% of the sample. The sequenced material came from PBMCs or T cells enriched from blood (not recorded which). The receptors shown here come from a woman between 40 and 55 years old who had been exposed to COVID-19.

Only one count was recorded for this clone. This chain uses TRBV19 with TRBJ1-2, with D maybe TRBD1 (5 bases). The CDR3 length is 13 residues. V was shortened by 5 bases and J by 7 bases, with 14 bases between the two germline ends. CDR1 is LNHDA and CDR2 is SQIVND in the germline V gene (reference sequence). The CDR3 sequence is CASSVQGDGGYTF. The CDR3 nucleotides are TGTGCCAGTAGTGTTCAGGGTGACGGTGGCTACACCTTC.

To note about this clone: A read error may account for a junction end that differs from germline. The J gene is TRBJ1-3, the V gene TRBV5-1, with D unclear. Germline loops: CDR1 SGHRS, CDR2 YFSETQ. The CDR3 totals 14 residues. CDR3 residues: CASSLANSGNTIYF. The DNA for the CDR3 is TGTGCCAGCAGCTTGGCAAACTCTGGAAACACCATATATTTT.

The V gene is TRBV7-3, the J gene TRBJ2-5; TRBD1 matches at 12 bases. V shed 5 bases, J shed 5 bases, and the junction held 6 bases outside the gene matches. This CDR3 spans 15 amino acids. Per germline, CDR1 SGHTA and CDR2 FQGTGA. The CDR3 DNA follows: TGTGCCAGCAGCGCGGGGACAGGGGGCCGCGAGACCCAGTACTTC. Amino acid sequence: CASSAGTGGRETQYF.

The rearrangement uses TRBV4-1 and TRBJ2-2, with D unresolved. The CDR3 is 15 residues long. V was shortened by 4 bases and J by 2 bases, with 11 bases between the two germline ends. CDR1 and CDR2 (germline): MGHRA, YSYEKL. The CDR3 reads CASSPIHTNTGELFF. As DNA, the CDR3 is TGCGCCAGCAGCCCCATCCACACCAACACCGGGGAGCTGTTTTTT.

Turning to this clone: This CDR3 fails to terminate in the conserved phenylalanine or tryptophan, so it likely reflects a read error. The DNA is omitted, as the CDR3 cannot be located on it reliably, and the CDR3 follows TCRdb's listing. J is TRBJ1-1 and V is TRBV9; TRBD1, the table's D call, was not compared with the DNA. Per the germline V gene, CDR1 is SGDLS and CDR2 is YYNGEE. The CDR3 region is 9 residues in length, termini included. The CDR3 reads CASSGGHGC.

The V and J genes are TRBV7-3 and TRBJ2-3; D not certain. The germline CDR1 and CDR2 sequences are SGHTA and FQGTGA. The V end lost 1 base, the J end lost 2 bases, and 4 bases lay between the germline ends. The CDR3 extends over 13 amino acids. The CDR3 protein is CASSLIHTDTQYF. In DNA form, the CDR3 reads TGTGCCAGCAGCTTAATCCACACAGATACGCAGTATTTT.

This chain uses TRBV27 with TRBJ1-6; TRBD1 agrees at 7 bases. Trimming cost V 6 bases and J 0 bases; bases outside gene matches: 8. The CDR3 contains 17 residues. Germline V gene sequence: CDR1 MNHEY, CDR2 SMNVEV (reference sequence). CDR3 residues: CASRKQGSSSYNSPLHF. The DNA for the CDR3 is TGTGCCAGCAGAAAACAGGGGTCGAGCTCCTATAATTCACCCCTCCACTTT.

In DNA, the CDR3 is TGTGCCAGTAGCCCGGGCGGGAGGGCGGCAGATACGCAGTATTTT. It translates to CASSPGGRAADTQYF. The chain couples TRBV19 to TRBJ2-3; 9 positions agree with TRBD2. This CDR3 region has 15 residues. V shed 6 bases, J shed 4 bases, and the junction held 8 bases outside the gene matches. Per germline, CDR1 LNHDA and CDR2 SQIVND (reference sequence).